This T cell receptor (beta chain) was retrieved from a study of shared clonotypes between healthy human individuals. Remarks on this clone: This same CDR3 is encoded by further DNA sequences in the sample.

The assay was immunoSEQ multiplex PCR, and TCRdb's table has in-frame clones only and misses some. The table records 2 million to 3 million clones, 90% to 95% of them present only once. The junction had 7 bases not matched to a gene; V was cut back by 6 bases and J by 2 bases. Germline CDR1 MGHRA, CDR2 YSYEKL. CDR3 length: 16 residues. The genes are TRBV4-1 and TRBJ2-4, with 10 bases aligning to TRBD1. The sample taken for sequencing was naive CD4+ T cells from PBMCs. Subset here: CD45RA+ positively selected. The TCR sequence derives from a man younger than 35 in good health. Some clones in this sample may be carry-over from other donors' samples. The CDR3 bases are TGCGCCAGCAGTCCACCGGGACAGGGGACCAAAAACATTCAGTACTTC. This encodes CASSPPGQGTKNIQYF.